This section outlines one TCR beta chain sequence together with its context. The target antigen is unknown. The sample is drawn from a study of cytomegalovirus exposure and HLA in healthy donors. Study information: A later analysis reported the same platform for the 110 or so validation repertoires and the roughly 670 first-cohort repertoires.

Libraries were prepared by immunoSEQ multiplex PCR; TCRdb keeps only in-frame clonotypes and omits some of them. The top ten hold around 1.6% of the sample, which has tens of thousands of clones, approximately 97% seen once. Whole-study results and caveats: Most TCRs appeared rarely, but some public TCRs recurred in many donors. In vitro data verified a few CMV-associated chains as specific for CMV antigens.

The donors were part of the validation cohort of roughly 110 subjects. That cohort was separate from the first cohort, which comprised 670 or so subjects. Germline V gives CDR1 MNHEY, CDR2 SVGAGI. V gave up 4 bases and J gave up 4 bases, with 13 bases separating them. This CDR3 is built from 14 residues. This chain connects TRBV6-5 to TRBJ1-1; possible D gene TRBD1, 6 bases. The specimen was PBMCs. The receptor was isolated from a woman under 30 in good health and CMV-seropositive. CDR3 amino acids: CASSSRGGGTEAFF. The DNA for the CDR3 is TGTGCCAGCAGTTCCCGGGGAGGGGGCACTGAAGCTTTCTTT.